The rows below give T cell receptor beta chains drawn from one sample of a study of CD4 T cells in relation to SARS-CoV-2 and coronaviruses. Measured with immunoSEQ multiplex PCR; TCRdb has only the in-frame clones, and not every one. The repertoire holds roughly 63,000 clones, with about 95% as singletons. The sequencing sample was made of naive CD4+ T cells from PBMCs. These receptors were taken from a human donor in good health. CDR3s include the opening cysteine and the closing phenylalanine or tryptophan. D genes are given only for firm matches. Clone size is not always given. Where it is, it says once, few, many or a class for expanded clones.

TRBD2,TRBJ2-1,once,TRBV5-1,TGCGCCAGCAGCCAGACTAGCGGAACCTACAATGAGCAGTTCTTC,CASSQTSGTYNEQFF
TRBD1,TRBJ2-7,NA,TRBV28,TGTGCCAGCAGTCCCCAGGGGGCGAGCGGCTACGAGCAGTACTTC,CASSPQGASGYEQYF
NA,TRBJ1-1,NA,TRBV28,TGTGCCAGCAGTTTTCTTGGGGGACGGAGTAGAACTGAAGCTTTCTTT,CASSFLGGRSRTEAFF
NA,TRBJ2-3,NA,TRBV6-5,TGTGCCAGCAGTTACTCGGGCGGAACTAGCACAGATACGCAGTATTTT,CASSYSGGTSTDTQYF
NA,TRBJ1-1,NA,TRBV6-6,TGTGCCAGCAGTTACGGGGGAGGGGGAAGGCACACTGAAGCTTTCTTT,CASSYGGGGRHTEAFF
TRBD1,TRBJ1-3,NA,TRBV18,TGTGCCAGCTCACCGGGGACAGGCAGCGCAAACACCATATATTTT,CASSPGTGSANTIYF
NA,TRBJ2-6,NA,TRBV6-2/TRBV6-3,TGTGCCAGCAGTAACGGAGGGTCTGGGGCCAACGTCCTGACTTTC,CASSNGGSGANVLTF
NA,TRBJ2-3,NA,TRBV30,TGTGCCTGGAGTGTAACGCGGACAGATACGCAGTATTTT,CAWSVTRTDTQYF
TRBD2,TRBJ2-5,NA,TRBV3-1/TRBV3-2,TGTGCCAGCAGCCAAGAAGGAACTAGCGGGAGAAATGCGGAGACCCAGTACTTC,CASSQEGTSGRNAETQYF
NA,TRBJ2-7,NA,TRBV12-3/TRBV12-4,TGTGCCAGCAGTTTGGGTTCCTACGAGCAGTACTTC,CASSLGSYEQYF
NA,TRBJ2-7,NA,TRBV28,TGTGCCAGCAGTACCAGGGGACCCTTGTCCTACGAGCAGTACTTC,CASSTRGPLSYEQYF
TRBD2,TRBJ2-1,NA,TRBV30,TGTGCCTGGAGCAGGGGGACTAGCGGCAAGCAGTTCTTC,CAWSRGTSGKQFF
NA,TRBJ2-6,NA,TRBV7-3,TGTGCCAGCAGCCCTGTGGCGGGTTATGGGGCCAACGTCCTGACTTTC,CASSPVAGYGANVLTF
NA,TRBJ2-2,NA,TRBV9,TGTGCCAGCAGCCCGCGGACAGCCTCAACCGGGGAGCTGTTTTTT,CASSPRTASTGELFF
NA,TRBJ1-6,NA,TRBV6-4,TGTGCCAGCAGTGACTCAGGACAGAGCTCCTATAATTCACCCCTCCACTTT,CASSDSGQSSYNSPLHF
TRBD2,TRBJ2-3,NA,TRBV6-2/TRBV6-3,TGTGCCAGCAGTCAGCGGGAGGGCACAGATACGCAGTATTTT,CASSQREGTDTQYF
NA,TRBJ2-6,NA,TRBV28,TGTGCCAGCAGGCGCAACTCTGCTGGGGCCAACGTCCTGACTTTC,CASRRNSAGANVLTF
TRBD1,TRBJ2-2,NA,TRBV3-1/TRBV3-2,TGTGCCAGCAGCCATCGGACAGGGGGCAACACCGGGGAGCTGTTTTTT,CASSHRTGGNTGELFF
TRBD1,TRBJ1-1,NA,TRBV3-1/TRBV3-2,TGTGCCAGCAGCCAAAACAGGGGGTGGAACACTGAAGCTTTCTTT,CASSQNRGWNTEAFF
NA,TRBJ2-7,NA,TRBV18,TGTGCCAGCTCTCCGTCCTCCTACGAGCAGTACTTC,CASSPSSYEQYF
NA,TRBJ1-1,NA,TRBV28,TGTGCCAGCGTTCGAAGCGGGAGGAACACTGAAGCTTTCTTT,CASVRSGRNTEAFF
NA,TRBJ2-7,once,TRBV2,TGTGCCAGCAGTGAACAGGGTGCCTACGAGCAGTACTTC,CASSEQGAYEQYF
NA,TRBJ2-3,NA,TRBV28,TGTGCCAGTAGGCGGAGGGGCACAGATACGCAGTATTTT,CASRRRGTDTQYF
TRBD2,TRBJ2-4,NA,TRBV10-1,TGCGCCAGCAGTGAACGACTAGCGGGAGAACGGCTGAACATTCAGTACTTC,CASSERLAGERLNIQYF
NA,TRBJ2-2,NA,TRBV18,TGTGCCAGCTCACCCCAGGGCGATAGCACCGGGGAGCTGTTTTTT,CASSPQGDSTGELFF
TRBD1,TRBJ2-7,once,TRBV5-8,TGTGCCAGCAGCTTGCTCTGGACAGGGGTATCCTACGAGCAGTACTTC,CASSLLWTGVSYEQYF
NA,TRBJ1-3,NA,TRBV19,TGTGCCAGTACCCCACAAATTCGGGGGGTCGGAAACACCATATATTTT,CASTPQIRGVGNTIYF
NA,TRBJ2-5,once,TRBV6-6,TGTGCCAGCAGTTACGGTCAGCTACAAGGGGAGACCCAGTACTTC,CASSYGQLQGETQYF
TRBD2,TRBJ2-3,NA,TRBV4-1,TGCGCCAGCAGCCAAGATTCTGGGACTAGCGGGAGCCTTAGTGGAGATACGCAGTATTTT,CASSQDSGTSGSLSGDTQYF
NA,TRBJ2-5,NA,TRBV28,TGTGCCAGCAGTTTCGAGGAAAAGACTTACCAAGAGACCCAGTACTTC,CASSFEEKTYQETQYF
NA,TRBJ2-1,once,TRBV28,TGTGCCAGCAGCCCAACTAGTCCCAACAATGAGCAGTTCTTC,CASSPTSPNNEQFF
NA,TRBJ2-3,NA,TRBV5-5,TGTGCCAGCAGCTTGTTGAGGCAGGGTGAGGGAGATACGCAGTATTTT,CASSLLRQGEGDTQYF
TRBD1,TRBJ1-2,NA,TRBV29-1,TGCAGCGTCGGACAGGCCGGGGGCTATGGCTACACCTTC,CSVGQAGGYGYTF
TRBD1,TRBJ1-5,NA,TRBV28,TGTGCCAGCGGACAGGGAACGGGCAATCAGCCCCAGCATTTT,CASGQGTGNQPQHF
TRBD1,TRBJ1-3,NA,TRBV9,TGTGCCAGCAGCGCAACCCTGGGACAGGGGGCAAACACCATATATTTT,CASSATLGQGANTIYF
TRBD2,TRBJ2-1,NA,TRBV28,TGTGCCAGCAGCCCTAGCGGGAGTCCCTACAATGAGCAGTTCTTC,CASSPSGSPYNEQFF
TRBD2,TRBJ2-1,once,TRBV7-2,TGTGCCAGCAGCTTAGGACTAGCGGGAGCAGGGGGTGAGCAGTTCTTC,CASSLGLAGAGGEQFF
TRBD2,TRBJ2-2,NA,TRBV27,TGTGCCAGCAGTCCGACAGGACTAGCGGGAGACCTCCGGGAGCTGTTTTTT,CASSPTGLAGDLRELFF
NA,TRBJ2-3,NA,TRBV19,TGTGCCAGTTCTAACTTGGACATTACTAGCACAGATACGCAGTATTTT,CASSNLDITSTDTQYF
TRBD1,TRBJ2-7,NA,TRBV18,TGTGCCAGCTCATCAAATCCCCGGGACAGGGGGTACTACGAGCAGTACTTC,CASSSNPRDRGYYEQYF
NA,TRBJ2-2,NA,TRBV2,TGTGCCAGCACCCAGGGAGTTACCGGGGAGCTGTTTTTT,CASTQGVTGELFF
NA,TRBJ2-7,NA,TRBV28,TGTGCCAGCAGTGCTCCGGTCAAGGACTACGAGCAGTACTTC,CASSAPVKDYEQYF
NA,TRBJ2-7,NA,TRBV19,TGTGCCAGTAGTATGGGGAGAGTTCTAACGGGGGAGCAGTACTTC,CASSMGRVLTGEQYF
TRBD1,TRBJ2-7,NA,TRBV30,TGTGCCTGGAGCCCGGACAGGGGTAACGAGCAGTACTTC,CAWSPDRGNEQYF
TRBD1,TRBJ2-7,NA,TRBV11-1,TGTGCCAGCAGCCGGGACAGGTCCTACGAGCAGTACTTC,CASSRDRSYEQYF
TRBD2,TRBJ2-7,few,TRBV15,TGTGCCACCAGCAGAGTCGCCCTAGCGGGAGGGCCGGGGGAGCAGTACTTC,CATSRVALAGGPGEQYF
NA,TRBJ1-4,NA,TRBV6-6,TGTGCCAGCAGCCTCGGTGAAAAACTGTTTTTT,CASSLGEKLFF
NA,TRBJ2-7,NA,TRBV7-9,TGTGCCAGCAGCTCCAGCAGAACCTACGAGCAGTACTTC,CASSSSRTYEQYF
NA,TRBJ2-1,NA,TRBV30,TGTGCCTGGAGTGTTAGCGGACAGTACAATGAGCAGTTCTTC,CAWSVSGQYNEQFF
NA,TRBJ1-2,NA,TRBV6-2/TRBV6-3,TGTGCCAGCAGTTACGGGCAGCTGCTTAACTATGGCTACACCTTC,CASSYGQLLNYGYTF
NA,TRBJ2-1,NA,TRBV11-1,TGTGCCAGCAGCTTTTTAGGGAACAATGAGCAGTTCTTC,CASSFLGNNEQFF
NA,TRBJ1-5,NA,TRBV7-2,TGTGCCAGCAGCTTAGGAGGGAATAGCAATCAGCCCCAGCATTTT,CASSLGGNSNQPQHF
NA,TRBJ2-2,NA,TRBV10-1,TGCGCCAGCAGTCCAGGGGAAAACACCGGGGAGCTGTTTTTT,CASSPGENTGELFF